The next 28 T cell receptor beta chains were all read from a single sample in a study of T cells after posttransplantation cyclophosphamide. The data were produced by immunoSEQ multiplex PCR, yet TCRdb's version contains in-frame clones alone and is incomplete. The sample gives 40,000 to 55,000 clones, none seen only once, and the top ten clones hold about 2.2%. Specimen: PBMCs. The receptors originated from a man aged 40-49 years in good health, CMV-negative, and a related stem cell transplant donor.

This clone was observed many times. The V gene is TRBV14, the J gene TRBJ2-7; D possibly corresponds to TRBD1 (5 bases). This CDR3 is 13 amino acids long. The germline V gene encodes CDR1 SGHDN and CDR2 FVKESK. V lost 4 bases to trimming and J lost 0 bases, with 7 bases between them. CDR3 residues: CASSRQSSYEQYF. The CDR3 DNA is TGTGCCAGCAGCCGACAGAGCTCCTACGAGCAGTACTTC.

This clone was seen many times. The chain employs TRBV11-1 and TRBJ2-5, with D perhaps matching TRBD2 (5 bases). V lost 6 bases to trimming and J lost 3 bases, with 11 bases between them. There are 13 residues in the CDR3. CDR1 is SGHAT, CDR2 FQDESV, per germline (reference sequence). CDR3 protein: CASSPHGKETQYF. The CDR3 DNA follows: TGTGCCAGCAGTCCCCACGGGAAAGAGACCCAGTACTTC.

This clone was counted many times. The gene calls are TRBV29-1 and TRBJ2-4, with 10 bases lining up with TRBD1. The junction had 0 bases not matched to a gene; V was cut back by 3 bases and J by 1 base. The CDR3 is 14 amino acids. Germline V gene sequence: CDR1 SQVTM, CDR2 ANQGSEA. The CDR3 coding sequence is TGCAGCGTTGAGGGACAGGGGGCCAAAAACATTCAGTACTTC. It codes for CSVEGQGAKNIQYF.

This clone was observed a handful of times. The CDR3 DNA is TGTGCCAGCAGTTTTGAGAAGCGGGAGATGGCGGATACGCAGTATTTT. Residues: CASSFEKREMADTQYF. The V call is TRBV27, the J call TRBJ2-3; 8 bases are a match to TRBD2. The CDR3 has 16 amino acids. Looked up from germline, CDR1 is MNHEY and CDR2 is SMNVEV (reference sequence). The junction had 11 bases not matched to a gene; V was cut back by 3 bases and J by 6 bases.

This clone was counted many times. The CDR3 protein is CASSLQGKVWQPQHF. The CDR3 bases are TGTGCCAGCAGCCTACAGGGGAAAGTGTGGCAGCCCCAGCATTTT. This rearrangement joins TRBV27 to TRBJ1-5, with 7 bases fitting TRBD1. Germline CDR1 MNHEY, CDR2 SMNVEV (reference sequence). This CDR3 comprises 15 residues. V lost 6 bases and J lost 7; bases outside the gene matches: 12.

This clone occurred many times. The chain has TRBV5-1 and TRBJ2-1, with D perhaps TRBD2 (6 bases). Germline V gene sequence: CDR1 SGHRS, CDR2 YFSETQ. This CDR3 has 16 amino acids. V lost 0 bases, J lost 3 bases, and 13 bases lay in between. CDR3 nucleotides: TGCGCCAGCAGCTTGGCTAGCGACGGGTTCTACAATGAGCAGTTCTTC. Residues: CASSLASDGFYNEQFF.

This clone was seen ten or more times. The rearrangement joins TRBV11-1 to TRBJ2-7, with D possibly matching TRBD2 (6 bases). Germline assignment: CDR1 SGHAT and CDR2 FQDESV (reference sequence). This CDR3 is 14 amino acids long. V was cut by 5 bases and J by 3 bases, with 14 bases left in between. CDR3 bases: TGTGCCAGCAGCACGGGACTCTCCGGCTACGAGCAGTACTTC. This codes for CASSTGLSGYEQYF.

At least ten counts were recorded for this clone. The chain carries TRBV4-2 and TRBJ2-7; 13 bases map to TRBD2. From germline, CDR1 is LGHNA and CDR2 YNFKEQ. The CDR3 runs 16 residues. The V gene end was trimmed by 3 bases and the J gene end by 5 bases; junction bases not matched to a gene: 7. The CDR3 sequence: CASSHLGTSGNHEQYF. In DNA form, the CDR3 reads TGTGCCAGCAGCCACCTAGGGACTAGCGGGAATCACGAGCAGTACTTC.

In its sample, this clone was seen many times. The V gene is TRBV6-1, the J gene TRBJ1-3; the D is unclear. This CDR3 has 15 residues. The germline CDR1 and CDR2 sequences are MNHNS and SASEGT. V shed 0 bases and J shed 4 bases, with 10 bases lying between them. The CDR3 sequence: CASSEAPGYGNTIYF. In DNA form, the CDR3 reads TGTGCCAGCAGTGAAGCGCCGGGGTACGGAAACACCATATATTTT.

This clone was detected ten times or more. The CDR3 loop reads CASSSFRGKTEAFF. The CDR3 DNA sequence: TGTGCCAGCAGTTCTTTCAGGGGCAAGACTGAAGCTTTCTTT. V and J are TRBV7-9 and TRBJ1-1; tentatively, D is TRBD1 (6 bases). The V gene lost 6 bases and the J gene lost 5 bases, with 16 bases spanning the gap. This CDR3 contains 14 residues. Germline CDR1 SEHNR, CDR2 FQNEAQ (reference sequence).

The table lists this clone with many counts. This sequence joins TRBV18 and TRBJ2-3; 13 positions match TRBD2. CDR1 is KGHSH, CDR2 LQKENI, per germline. This CDR3 contains 17 residues. V dropped 6 bases and J dropped 1; count of bases not matched to a gene: 7. CDR3 in amino acids: CASSSGTSGIGTDTQYF. CDR3 bases: TGTGCCAGCTCGTCTGGGACTAGCGGGATTGGCACAGATACGCAGTATTTT.

In its sample, this clone was seen many times. The genes are TRBV5-4 and TRBJ1-3; D ambiguous. Germline assignment: CDR1 SGHNT and CDR2 YYREEE (reference sequence). Trimming removed 0 bases from V and 2 bases from J, with 6 bases in between. The CDR3 has 14 amino acids. The CDR3 DNA is TGTGCCAGCAGCTTGGACAGTGCTGGAAACACCATATATTTT. It codes for CASSLDSAGNTIYF. The variable domain in full, completed from reference TRBV5-4 and TRBJ1-3, reads ETGVTQSPTHLIKTRGQQVTLRCSSQSGHNTVSWYQQALGQGPQFIFQYYREEENGRGNFPPRFSGLQFPNYSSELNVNALELDDSALYLCASSLDSAGNTIYFGEGSWLTVV.

This clone was found many times. V usage is TRBV1 and J usage is TRBJ1-2; the table gives TRBD1 as D, unverified against the DNA. TRBV1 is given as a pseudogene. This CDR3 has 14 residues. CDR3: CTSSQDQGDYGYTF. The DNA of the CDR3 is TGCACCAGCAGCCAAGATCAGGGCGACTATGGCTACACCTTC.

This clone was counted at least ten times. This chain joins TRBV5-1 and TRBJ1-1; 7 bases agree with TRBD1. Germline CDR1 reads SGHRS; CDR2 reads YFSETQ. CDR3 size: 16 residues. After removal of 2 bases from V and 2 bases from J, the junction contained 9 bases not matched to a gene. The CDR3 is CASSFRSGTENTEAFF. As DNA, the CDR3 is TGCGCCAGCAGCTTCCGATCCGGGACAGAAAACACTGAAGCTTTCTTT.

This clone was seen a handful of times. The chain joins TRBV4-1 to TRBJ2-5; a possible D gene is TRBD2 (6 bases). The J call may be faulty, since TRBJ2-7 better matches the DNA end. Germline V gene sequence: CDR1 MGHRA, CDR2 YSYEKL. This CDR3 is built from 16 residues. The CDR3 DNA is TGCGCCAGCAGCCAAGAGCGGCGGGACCACCCCTACGAGCAGTACTTC. This codes for CASSQERRDHPYEQYF.

This clone was counted many times. The J gene is TRBJ1-5, the V gene TRBV28, with no clear D. This CDR3 region has 15 residues. Germline V gene lookup returns CDR1 MDHEN and CDR2 SYDVKM. The ends were cut back, 8 bases at V and 0 bases at J, with 14 bases in the middle. CDR3 amino acids: CASPRGGPSNQPQHF. The CDR3 region has the DNA TGTGCCAGCCCCCGGGGAGGGCCTAGCAATCAGCCCCAGCATTTT.

Many counts were recorded for this clone. The rearrangement joins TRBV4-1 to TRBJ1-1, with 7 bases aligning to TRBD1. Trimming cost V 5 bases and J 11 bases; bases outside gene matches: 17. This CDR3 spans 15 amino acids. Per the germline V gene, CDR1 is MGHRA and CDR2 is YSYEKL. The CDR3 DNA is TGCGCCAGCAGCTCAGCAGGGGGTTTCTCGGTCCCTGCTTTCTTT. Residues: CASSSAGGFSVPAFF.

Many counts were recorded for this clone. The V gene is TRBV28, the J gene TRBJ2-4; TRBD2 matches 13 bases. The CDR3 consists of 19 residues. Germline assignment: CDR1 MDHEN and CDR2 SYDVKM. J lost 1 base, V lost 3 bases, and 9 bases had no gene match. CDR3 in amino acids: CASSLAGLAGAGAKNIQYF. CDR3 bases: TGTGCCAGCAGTTTGGCTGGACTAGCGGGGGCGGGGGCCAAAAACATTCAGTACTTC.

This clone was counted many times. The CDR3 DNA is TGTGCCACCAGCAGAGATCTCGAGCAGTACTTC. Translating it yields CATSRDLEQYF. The chain links TRBV15 to TRBJ2-7; D unresolved. The V end lost 0 bases, the J end lost 6 bases, and 3 bases lay between the germline ends. The CDR3 runs to 11 residues. The germline V gene has CDR1 LNHNV and CDR2 YYDKDF (reference sequence). Full variable domain (remainder filled in from reference TRBV15 and TRBJ2-7): DAMVIQNPRYQVTQFGKPVTLSCSQTLNHNVMYWYQQKSSQAPKLLFHYYDKDFNNEADTPDNFQSRRPNTSFCFLDIRSPGLGDTAMYLCATSRDLEQYFGPGTRLTVT.

The table lists this clone with many counts. This chain links TRBV7-3 with TRBJ2-7; no clear D. Trimming cost V 4 bases and J 7 bases, with 14 bases left between them. Germline V gene data show CDR1 as SGHTA and CDR2 as FQGTGA. The CDR3 loop spans 13 amino acids. The CDR3 sequence is CASSSTNSGEQYF. The CDR3 nucleotides read TGTGCCAGCAGCTCTACGAATTCAGGAGAGCAGTACTTC.

Ten or more counts support this clone. The chain carries TRBV7-9 and TRBJ2-5, with TRBD1 identical over 9 bases. The ends lost 3 bases at V and 4 bases at J; junction bases unmatched: 6. Per germline, CDR1 SEHNR and CDR2 FQNEAQ (reference sequence). The length of the CDR3 is 15 residues. CDR3 sequence (DNA): TGTGCCAGCAGCTTGGACAGGGGAATTCGAGAGACCCAGTACTTC. Translated: CASSLDRGIRETQYF.

This clone has a count of ten or more. The rearrangement uses TRBV4-1 and TRBJ1-5; TRBD1 might be the D (5 bases). The V end was cut by 4 bases, the J end by 2 bases, with 12 bases between. Germline CDR1 reads MGHRA; CDR2 reads YSYEKL. CDR3 length: 15 amino acids. CDR3 nucleotides: TGCGCCAGCAGCCTCGGGACTGATGGCAATCAGCCCCAGCATTTT. Its translation is CASSLGTDGNQPQHF.

This clone was counted many times. The J gene is TRBJ2-3, the V gene TRBV6-4; 9 nucleotides align to TRBD2. Germline CDR1 is MRHNA and CDR2 is SNTAGT. With 3 bases clipped from V and 1 base from J, the junction kept 11 bases outside the gene matches. The CDR3 totals 18 residues. The CDR3 DNA follows: TGTGCCAGCAGTGAACAACAGCCCGCTAGCGGGGGCACAGATACGCAGTATTTT. Translation gives CASSEQQPASGGTDTQYF.

This clone was observed at least ten times. The chain is built from TRBV15 and TRBJ2-1; D might be TRBD2 (6 bases). Trimming stripped 0 bases from V and 6 bases from J, with 18 bases between. Germline V lookup: CDR1 LNHNV, CDR2 YYDKDF (reference sequence). CDR3 length: 17 amino acids. The chain's CDR3 is CATSRDLGSGPSNEQFF. As DNA, the CDR3 is TGTGCCACCAGCAGAGATCTCGGAAGCGGGCCTTCCAATGAGCAGTTCTTC.

At least ten counts were recorded for this clone. This chain uses TRBV4-3 with TRBJ2-2, with D tentatively TRBD1 (6 bases). V was trimmed by 4 bases and J by 0 bases, leaving 12 bases between them. This CDR3 has 16 amino acids. Looked up from germline, CDR1 is LGHNA and CDR2 is YSLEER. The CDR3 nucleotides read TGCGCCAGCAGCCTACAGGGTGACGCGAACACCGGGGAGCTGTTTTTT. Its protein is CASSLQGDANTGELFF.

There are many counts of this clone. V is TRBV6-1 and J is TRBJ1-4; tentative D call: TRBD1 (5 bases). This CDR3 spans 12 amino acids. The V and J ends lost 6 bases and 13 bases respectively, with 15 bases between them. Germline assignment: CDR1 MNHNS and CDR2 SASEGT. The chain's CDR3 is CASRPQGLSLFF. CDR3 bases: TGTGCCAGCAGGCCTCAGGGTTTGTCACTGTTTTTT.

This clone was recorded at least ten times. The chain has TRBV11-3 and TRBJ2-1, with 12 bases matching TRBD2. The CDR3 runs to 13 residues. Germline trimming cut 8 bases from V and 10 bases from J; bases unmatched to any gene: 6. Per germline, CDR1 SGHNT and CDR2 YENEEA. The CDR3 reads CASGLAGSREQFF. CDR3 DNA: TGTGCCAGCGGACTAGCGGGGTCAAGGGAGCAGTTCTTC.

This clone was detected many times. The chain links TRBV4-1 to TRBJ2-1, with D uncertain. CDR1 and CDR2 (germline): MGHRA, YSYEKL. V was shortened by 1 base and J by 6 bases, with 13 bases between the two germline ends. The CDR3 length is 15 residues. The DNA of the CDR3 is TGCGCCAGCAGCCAAGGCAGTCCCCTTATCAATGAGCAGTTCTTC. Its protein is CASSQGSPLINEQFF.